Shown below are 11 T cell receptor beta chains from a single sample sequenced in a study of shared clonotypes between healthy human individuals (dated by TCRdb to 2020 to 2022). The library was produced with the immunoSEQ multiplex PCR assay. TCRdb holds this immuneACCESS table with in-frame rearrangements only. Some clones are missing; in checked studies, unresolved V genes explain under half, and the rest has no known cause. For this sample the table gives some 1.5 million clones, of which 96% were detected only once. The ten most abundant clones make up roughly 1.2% of the sample. The sequenced sample was naive CD4+ T cells sorted from blood. What the cell subset or site label conveys for this sample: CD45RA+ positively selected. All receptors derive from a man aged 25-45 years in good health.

The gene calls are TRBV18 and TRBJ1-4; 7 bases are shared with TRBD1. This CDR3 is built from 14 residues. Germline CDR1 is KGHSH and CDR2 is LQKENI. V was pared by 2 bases and J by 6 bases, with 3 bases of the junction left unmatched. The CDR3 spells CASSPWDRDEKLFF. The CDR3 DNA follows: TGTGCCAGCTCACCATGGGACAGAGATGAAAAACTGTTTTTT. Full variable domain (missing parts from reference TRBV18 and TRBJ1-4): NAGVMQNPRHLVRRRGQEARLRCSPMKGHSHVYWYRQLPEEGLKFMVYLQKENIIDESGMPKERFSAEFPKEGPSILRIQQVVRGDSAAYFCASSPWDRDEKLFFGSGTQLSVL.

The chain has TRBV11-2 and TRBJ2-1, with TRBD1 matching over 7 bases. This CDR3 spans 16 amino acids. With 4 bases clipped from V and 3 bases from J, the junction kept 9 bases outside the gene matches. The germline V gene has CDR1 SGHAT and CDR2 FQNNGV. CDR3: CASSYSLTGFYNEQFF. For the CDR3, the DNA is TGTGCCAGCAGCTACTCATTGACAGGGTTCTACAATGAGCAGTTCTTC.

This chain connects TRBV7-9 to TRBJ1-2; TRBD1 might be the D (5 bases). The germline V and J ends were trimmed by 5 bases and 7 bases, with 23 bases remaining between them. This CDR3 has 16 residues. Germline CDR1 reads SEHNR; CDR2 reads FQNEAQ (reference sequence). The CDR3 sequence is CASSHTMGVRAGGYTF. As DNA, the CDR3 is TGTGCCAGCAGCCATACGATGGGGGTAAGGGCCGGTGGCTACACCTTC.

The chain carries TRBV14 and TRBJ2-5; 9 bases map to TRBD1. Trimming at V came to 1 base and at J to 3 bases, leaving 12 bases not matched to a gene. CDR1 is SGHDN and CDR2 is FVKESK in the germline V gene. This CDR3 comprises 18 residues. The CDR3 sequence: CASSQAKRGTGLKETQYF. CDR3 DNA: TGTGCCAGCAGCCAAGCAAAGAGAGGGACAGGGCTAAAAGAGACCCAGTACTTC.

The rearrangement links TRBV6-4 to TRBJ2-1; D is uncertain. Germline V lookup: CDR1 MRHNA, CDR2 SNTAGT. The CDR3 runs 12 residues. V lost 2 bases to trimming and J lost 12 bases, with 11 bases between them. DNA for the CDR3: TGTGCCAGCAGTGACCGGGTTTTTGGGCAGTTCTTC. This encodes CASSDRVFGQFF.

This clone was found a few times. The CDR3 here is CASSLVLAGEETQYF. CDR3 DNA: TGCGCCAGCAGCTTGGTACTAGCGGGAGAAGAGACCCAGTACTTC. The chain joins TRBV5-1 to TRBJ2-5; 11 bases line up with TRBD2. The V segment lost 0 bases and the J segment 3 bases; nucleotides outside the gene matches: 1. CDR1 and CDR2 from the germline V gene are SGHRS and YFSETQ. The CDR3 has 15 amino acids.

This rearrangement joins TRBV4-3 to TRBJ2-1; D unclear. CDR1 and CDR2 from the germline V gene are LGHNA and YSLEER. V shed 0 bases and J shed 9 bases, with 9 bases lying between them. CDR3 length: 13 residues. Here the CDR3 reads CASSQDLRIEQFF. The CDR3 DNA sequence: TGCGCCAGCAGCCAAGATCTCAGGATTGAGCAGTTCTTC.

The rearrangement links TRBV15 to TRBJ2-2; a weak D match, TRBD2 (5 bases). This CDR3 spans 15 amino acids. CDR1 is LNHNV and CDR2 is YYDKDF in the germline V gene (reference sequence). Trimming stripped 5 bases from V and 6 bases from J, with 16 bases between. In DNA, the CDR3 is TGTGCCACCAGCCTTAGCGAGATGTGGTCCGGGGAGCTGTTTTTT. This gives the protein CATSLSEMWSGELFF.

The chain recombines TRBV19 with TRBJ1-5, with 9 bases fitting TRBD1. J was trimmed by 1 base and V by 4 bases; bases with no gene match: 8. The CDR3 covers 17 residues. Germline V CDR1 and CDR2: LNHDA, SQIVND (reference sequence). CDR3 coding DNA: TGTGCCAGTAGTACTCGGACAGGGGAGGGGAGCAATCAGCCCCAGCATTTT. Encoded protein: CASSTRTGEGSNQPQHF.

The chain is built from TRBV19 and TRBJ1-2; D is unclear. The length of the CDR3 is 14 residues. Trimming removed 5 bases from V and 0 bases from J, with 10 bases in between. The V gene's germline CDR1 is LNHDA and CDR2 SQIVND (reference sequence). The CDR3 region is CASSLRRANYGYTF. CDR3 nucleotides: TGTGCCAGTAGTCTGAGGAGAGCTAACTATGGCTACACCTTC.

J is TRBJ2-7 and V is TRBV10-3, with 8 bases lining up with TRBD2. The CDR3 is made up of 13 amino acids. V lost 7 bases, J lost 2 bases, and 4 bases stayed unmatched. Germline lookup yields CDR1 ENHRY and CDR2 SYGVKD. The DNA of the CDR3 is TGTGCCATCATGAGCGGGGGAACCTACGAGCAGTACTTC. Its translation: CAIMSGGTYEQYF.